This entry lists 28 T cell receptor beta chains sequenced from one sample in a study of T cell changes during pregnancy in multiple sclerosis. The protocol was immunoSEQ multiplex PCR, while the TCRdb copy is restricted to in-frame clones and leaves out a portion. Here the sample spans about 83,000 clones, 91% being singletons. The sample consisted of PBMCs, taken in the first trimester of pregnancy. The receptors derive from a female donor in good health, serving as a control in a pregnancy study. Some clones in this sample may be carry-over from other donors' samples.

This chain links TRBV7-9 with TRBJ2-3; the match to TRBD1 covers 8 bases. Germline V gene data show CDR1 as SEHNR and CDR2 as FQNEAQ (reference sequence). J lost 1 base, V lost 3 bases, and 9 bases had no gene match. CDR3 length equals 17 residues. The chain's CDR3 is CASSFGQGRGGTDTQYF. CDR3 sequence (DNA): TGTGCCAGCAGCTTTGGACAGGGAAGGGGGGGCACAGATACGCAGTATTTT.

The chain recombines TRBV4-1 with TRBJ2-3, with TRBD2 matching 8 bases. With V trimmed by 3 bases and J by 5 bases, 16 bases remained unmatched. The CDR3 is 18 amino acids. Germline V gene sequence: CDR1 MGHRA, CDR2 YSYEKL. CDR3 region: CASSQGLITSGYGDTQYF. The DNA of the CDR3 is TGCGCCAGCAGCCAGGGGCTGATTACTAGCGGTTATGGAGATACGCAGTATTTT.

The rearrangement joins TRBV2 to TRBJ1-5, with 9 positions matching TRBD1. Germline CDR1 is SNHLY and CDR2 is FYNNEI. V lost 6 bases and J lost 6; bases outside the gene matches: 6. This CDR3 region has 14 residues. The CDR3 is CASSGQGRSQPQHF. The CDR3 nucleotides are TGTGCCAGCAGCGGACAGGGGAGAAGTCAGCCCCAGCATTTT.

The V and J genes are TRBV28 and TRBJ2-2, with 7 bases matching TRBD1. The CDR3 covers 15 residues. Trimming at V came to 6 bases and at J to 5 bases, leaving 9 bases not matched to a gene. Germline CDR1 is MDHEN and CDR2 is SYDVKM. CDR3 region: CASSKKGASTGELFF. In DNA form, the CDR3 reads TGTGCCAGCAGCAAGAAGGGGGCTTCAACCGGGGAGCTGTTTTTT. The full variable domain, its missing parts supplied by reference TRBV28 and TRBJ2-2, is DVKVTQSSRYLVKRTGEKVFLECVQDMDHENMFWYRQDPGLGLRLIYFSYDVKMKEKGDIPEGYSVSREKKERFSLILESASTNQTSMYLCASSKKGASTGELFFGEGSRLTVL.

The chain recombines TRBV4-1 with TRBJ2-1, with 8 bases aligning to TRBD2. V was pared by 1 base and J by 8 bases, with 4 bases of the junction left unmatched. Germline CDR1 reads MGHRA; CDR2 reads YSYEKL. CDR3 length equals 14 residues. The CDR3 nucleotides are TGCGCCAGCAGCCAAGTTGGACTAGCCGATGAGCAGTTCTTC. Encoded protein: CASSQVGLADEQFF.

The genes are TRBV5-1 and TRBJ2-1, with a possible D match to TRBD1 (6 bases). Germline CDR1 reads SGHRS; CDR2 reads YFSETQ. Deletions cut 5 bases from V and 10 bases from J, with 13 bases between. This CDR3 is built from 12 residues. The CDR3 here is CASSLQGSEQFF. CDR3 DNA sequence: TGCGCCAGCAGTCTACAGGGTTCAGAGCAGTTCTTC.

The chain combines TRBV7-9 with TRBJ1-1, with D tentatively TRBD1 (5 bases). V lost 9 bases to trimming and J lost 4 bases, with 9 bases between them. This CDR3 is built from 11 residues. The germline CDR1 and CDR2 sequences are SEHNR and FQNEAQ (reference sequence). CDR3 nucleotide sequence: TGTGCCAGTTACGGGGGCACTGAAGCTTTCTTT. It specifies CASYGGTEAFF.

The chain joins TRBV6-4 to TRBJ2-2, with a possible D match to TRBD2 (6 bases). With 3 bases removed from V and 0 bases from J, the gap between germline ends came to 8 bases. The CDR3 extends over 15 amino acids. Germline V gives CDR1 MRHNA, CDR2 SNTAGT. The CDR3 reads CASSERGTNTGELFF. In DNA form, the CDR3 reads TGTGCCAGCAGTGAGCGGGGCACGAACACCGGGGAGCTGTTTTTT.

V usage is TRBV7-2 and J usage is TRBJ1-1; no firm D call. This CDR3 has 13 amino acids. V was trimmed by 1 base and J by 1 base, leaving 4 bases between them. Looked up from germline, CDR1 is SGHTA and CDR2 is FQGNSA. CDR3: CASSLEQNTEAFF. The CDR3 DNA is TGTGCCAGCAGCTTAGAACAGAACACTGAAGCTTTCTTT.

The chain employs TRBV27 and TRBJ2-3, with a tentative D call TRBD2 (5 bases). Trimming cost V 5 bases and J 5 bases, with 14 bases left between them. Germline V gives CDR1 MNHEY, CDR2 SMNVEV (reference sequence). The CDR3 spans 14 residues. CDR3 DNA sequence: TGTGCCAGCAGTCTAAAGGACTGGCGAGATACGCAGTATTTT. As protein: CASSLKDWRDTQYF.

As DNA, the CDR3 is TGTGCCAGCAGTTTATGGGGGACAGGGAACTACGAGCAGTACTTC. Protein: CASSLWGTGNYEQYF. V is TRBV27 and J is TRBJ2-7, with TRBD1 matching over 9 bases. The CDR3 totals 15 residues. V shed 1 base, J shed 3 bases, and the junction held 4 bases outside the gene matches. CDR1 MNHEY and CDR2 SMNVEV come from the germline V gene (reference sequence).

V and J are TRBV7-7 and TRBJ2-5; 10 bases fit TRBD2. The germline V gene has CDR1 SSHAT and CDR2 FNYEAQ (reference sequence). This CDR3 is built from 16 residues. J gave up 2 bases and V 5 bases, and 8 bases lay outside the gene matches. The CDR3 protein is CASSPSSGGGQETQYF. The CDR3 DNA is TGTGCCAGCAGCCCCTCCAGCGGGGGGGGACAAGAGACCCAGTACTTC.

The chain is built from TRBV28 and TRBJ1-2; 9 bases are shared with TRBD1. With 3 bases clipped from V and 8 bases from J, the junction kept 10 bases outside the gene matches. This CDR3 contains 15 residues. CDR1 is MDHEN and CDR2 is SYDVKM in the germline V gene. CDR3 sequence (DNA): TGTGCCAGCAGTTTCCTACACAGGGGGCCTGACGGCTACACCTTC. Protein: CASSFLHRGPDGYTF.

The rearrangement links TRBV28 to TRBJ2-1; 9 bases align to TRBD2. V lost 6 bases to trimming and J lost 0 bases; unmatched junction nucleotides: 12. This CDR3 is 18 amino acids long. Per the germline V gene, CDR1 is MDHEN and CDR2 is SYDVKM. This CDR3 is CASRGDSGRRASYNEQFF. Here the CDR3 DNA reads TGTGCCAGCAGAGGTGATAGCGGGAGAAGAGCCTCCTACAATGAGCAGTTCTTC.

The CDR3 loop is CASSRGRGREGYEQYF. In DNA, the CDR3 is TGTGCCAGCAGCCGAGGACGGGGAAGAGAGGGTTACGAGCAGTACTTC. The chain is built from TRBV6-4 and TRBJ2-7; tentative D call: TRBD2 (5 bases). V lost 6 bases and J lost 4, with 22 bases in between. CDR1 and CDR2 from the germline V gene are MRHNA and SNTAGT. The CDR3 has 16 amino acids.

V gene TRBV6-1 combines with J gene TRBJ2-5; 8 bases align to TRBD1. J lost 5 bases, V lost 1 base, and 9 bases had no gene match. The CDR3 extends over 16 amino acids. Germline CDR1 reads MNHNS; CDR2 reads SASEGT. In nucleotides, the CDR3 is TGTGCCAGCAGTGAAGGGAATCAGTACAGGGGGGAGACCCAGTACTTC. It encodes CASSEGNQYRGETQYF.

CDR3 sequence: CASSLVWGEDSYEQYF. CDR3 DNA: TGTGCCAGCAGCTTAGTTTGGGGAGAGGACTCCTACGAGCAGTACTTC. The chain has TRBV13 and TRBJ2-7, with a weak D call TRBD2 (5 bases). Germline V CDR1 and CDR2: PRHDT, FYEKMQ (reference sequence). Trimming removed 1 base from V and 0 bases from J, with 13 bases in between. The CDR3 is 16 amino acids.

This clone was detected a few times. The CDR3 reads CASSLYRGASGTYEQYF. The CDR3 bases are TGTGCCAGCAGCTTATATCGGGGGGCTAGCGGAACCTACGAGCAGTACTTC. V usage is TRBV7-2 and J usage is TRBJ2-7; possibly TRBD2 for D (7 bases). Germline V gene data show CDR1 as SGHTA and CDR2 as FQGNSA. V was trimmed by 2 bases and J by 2 bases, leaving 19 bases between them. CDR3 length equals 17 residues.

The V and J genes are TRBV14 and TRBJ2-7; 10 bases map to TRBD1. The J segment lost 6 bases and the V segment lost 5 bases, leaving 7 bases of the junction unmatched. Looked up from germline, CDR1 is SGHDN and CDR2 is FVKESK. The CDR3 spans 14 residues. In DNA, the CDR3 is TGTGCCAGCAGCGAGGGACAGGGGTCTTTCGAGCAGTACTTC. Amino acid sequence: CASSEGQGSFEQYF.

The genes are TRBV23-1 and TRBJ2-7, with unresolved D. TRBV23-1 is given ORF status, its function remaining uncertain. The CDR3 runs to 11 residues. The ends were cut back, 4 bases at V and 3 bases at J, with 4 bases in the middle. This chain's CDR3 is CASSRHYEQYF. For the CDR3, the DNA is TGCGCCAGCAGTCGACACTACGAGCAGTACTTC.

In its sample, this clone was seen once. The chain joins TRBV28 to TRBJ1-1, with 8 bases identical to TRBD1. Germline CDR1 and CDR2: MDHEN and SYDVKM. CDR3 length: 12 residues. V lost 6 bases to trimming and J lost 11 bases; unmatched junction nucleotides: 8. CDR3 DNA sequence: TGTGCCAGCAGACCCCCCACAGGGGGGGCTTTCTTT. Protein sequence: CASRPPTGGAFF.

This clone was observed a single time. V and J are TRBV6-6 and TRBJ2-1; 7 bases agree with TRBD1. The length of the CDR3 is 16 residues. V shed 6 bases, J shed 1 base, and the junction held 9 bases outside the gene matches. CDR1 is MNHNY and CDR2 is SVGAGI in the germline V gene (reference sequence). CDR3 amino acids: CASRRPGQRSYNEQFF. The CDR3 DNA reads TGTGCCAGCAGACGCCCGGGACAGAGGTCCTACAATGAGCAGTTCTTC.

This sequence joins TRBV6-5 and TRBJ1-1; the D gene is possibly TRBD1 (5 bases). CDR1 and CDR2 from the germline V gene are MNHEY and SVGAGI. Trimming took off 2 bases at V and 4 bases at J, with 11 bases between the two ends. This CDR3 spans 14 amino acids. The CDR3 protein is CASSYGGAGTEAFF. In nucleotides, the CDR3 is TGTGCCAGCAGTTACGGCGGGGCGGGCACTGAAGCTTTCTTT.

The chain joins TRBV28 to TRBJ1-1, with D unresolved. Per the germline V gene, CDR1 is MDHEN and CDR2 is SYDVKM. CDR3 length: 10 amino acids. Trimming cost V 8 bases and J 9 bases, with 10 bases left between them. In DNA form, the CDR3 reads TGTGCCAGCGGCCGGGGAAAAGCTTTCTTT. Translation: CASGRGKAFF.

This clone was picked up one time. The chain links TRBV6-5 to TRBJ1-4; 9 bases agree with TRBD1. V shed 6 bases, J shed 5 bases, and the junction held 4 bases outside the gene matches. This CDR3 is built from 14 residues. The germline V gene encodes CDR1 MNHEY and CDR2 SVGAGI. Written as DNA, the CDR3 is TGTGCCAGCAGCCCGGGACAGGGAAATGAAAAACTGTTTTTT. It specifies CASSPGQGNEKLFF.

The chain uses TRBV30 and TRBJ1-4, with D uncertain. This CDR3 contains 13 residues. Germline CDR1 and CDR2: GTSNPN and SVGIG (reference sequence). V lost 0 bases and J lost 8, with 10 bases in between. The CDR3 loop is CAWSVQREEKLFF. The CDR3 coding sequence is TGTGCCTGGAGTGTACAGAGGGAGGAAAAACTGTTTTTT.

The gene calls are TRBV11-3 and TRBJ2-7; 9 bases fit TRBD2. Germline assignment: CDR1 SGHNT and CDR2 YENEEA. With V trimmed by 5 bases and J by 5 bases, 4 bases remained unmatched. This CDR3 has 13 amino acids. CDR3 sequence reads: CASSRGLADEQYF. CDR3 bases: TGTGCCAGCAGCCGGGGACTAGCAGACGAGCAGTACTTC.

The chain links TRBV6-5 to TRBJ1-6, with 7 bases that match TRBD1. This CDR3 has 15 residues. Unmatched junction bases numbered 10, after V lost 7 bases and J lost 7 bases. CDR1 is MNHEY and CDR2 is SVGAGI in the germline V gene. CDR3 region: CASTPDRAGNSPLHF. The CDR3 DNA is TGTGCCAGCACCCCCGACAGGGCGGGAAATTCACCCCTCCACTTT.